These T cell receptor beta chains were read from a single sample in a study of somatic mutations in cytotoxic T cells in rheumatoid arthritis. Sequencing used immunoSEQ multiplex PCR; TCRdb keeps in-frame clones, though not all of them. The table records about 29,000 clones, 70% to 90% of them present only once. Specimen: CD8+ T cells sorted from blood. Every receptor here comes from an adult with rheumatoid arthritis. The CDR3 runs from the conserved cysteine through the conserved F or W. The order of the fields is clone size, J gene, V gene, D gene, CDR3 DNA, CDR3 protein. D genes are given only for firm matches. The size field is filled for only some rows; it gives once, few, many or a size class.

>.|TRBJ1-5|TRBV7-2|.
TGTGCCAGCAGCTTATGGGGAGAAGACAATCAGCCCCAGCATTTT
CASSLWGEDNQPQHF
>.|TRBJ2-2|TRBV7-9|.
TGTGCCAGCAGCTTAGTAGCAGAGACCGGGGAGCTGTTTTTT
CASSLVAETGELFF
>.|TRBJ2-5|TRBV7-6|.
TGTGCCAGCAGCGCGTCGCGGCGGGCGGGATACCAAGAGACCCAGTACTTC
CASSASRRAGYQETQYF
>.|TRBJ1-2|TRBV27|.
TGTGCCAGCAGTTTACGTGTAGGAGGTTCAGATGGCTACACCTTC
CASSLRVGGSDGYTF
>.|TRBJ2-7|TRBV29-1|TRBD2
TGCAGCGTTGAAGACCCAGCGGGAGGTTACGAGCAGTACTTC
CSVEDPAGGYEQYF
>.|TRBJ2-1|TRBV19|.
TGTGCCAGTAGCGACCAACTAGCGGGACAGGGTGAGCAGTTCTTC
CASSDQLAGQGEQFF
>.|TRBJ1-1|TRBV5-6|.
TGTGCCAGCAGCTCTGGGCTGGATAGGGGAATGAACACTGAAGCTTTCTTT
CASSSGLDRGMNTEAFF
>.|TRBJ1-5|TRBV6-5|.
TGTGCCAGCAGTCAGAGGATTGATAATCAGCCCCAGCATTTT
CASSQRIDNQPQHF
>.|TRBJ2-3|TRBV7-3|.
TGTGCCAGCAGCTTAATCGGCGGGAGCACAGATACGCAGTATTTT
CASSLIGGSTDTQYF
>.|TRBJ2-1|TRBV29-1|.
TGCAGCGTTGAACAAGCCAGTTACAATGAGCAGTTCTTC
CSVEQASYNEQFF
>.|TRBJ1-3|TRBV11-1|.
TGTGCCAGCAGCAAGACAGGAGCTGGAAACACCATATATTTT
CASSKTGAGNTIYF
>.|TRBJ2-7|TRBV27|.
TGTGCCAGCAGTTTATACGCATTTGGGGTAGCCGAGCAGTACTTC
CASSLYAFGVAEQYF
>few|TRBJ1-2|TRBV7-9|.
TGTGCCAGCAGCTTCCAGGGTAACTATGGCTACACCTTC
CASSFQGNYGYTF
>.|TRBJ2-7|TRBV4-1|.
TGCGCCAGCAGCCAAGTCAGGTACCTCCAGGGTTCGGATGAGCAGTACTTC
CASSQVRYLQGSDEQYF
>few|TRBJ2-7|TRBV27|TRBD1
TGTGCCAGCAGTTTTGAGGGACAGACTCTCTACGAGCAGTACTTC
CASSFEGQTLYEQYF
>.|TRBJ2-7|TRBV6-6|.
TGTGCCAGCAGTTACTCGACGGGGTACGAGCAGTACTTC
CASSYSTGYEQYF
>.|TRBJ1-6|TRBV5-6|TRBD1
TGTGCCAGCAGGGCCGGGACAGGGGGGTTGAGACCCCTCCACTTT
CASRAGTGGLRPLHF
>once|TRBJ2-1|TRBV7-9|TRBD2
TGTGCCAGCAGCTTAGACGGGTGGGCTAGCGGGAACAATGAGCAGTTCTTC
CASSLDGWASGNNEQFF
>.|TRBJ2-1|TRBV28|TRBD1
TGTGCCAGCAGTTTAACAGGGGGCTCCTACAATGAGCAGTTCTTC
CASSLTGGSYNEQFF
>.|TRBJ2-5|TRBV5-1|TRBD2
TGCGCCACTTCACAGGGACTAGCGGGGGACCTAATAGAGACCCAGTACTTC
CATSQGLAGDLIETQYF
>.|TRBJ1-4|TRBV30|TRBD1
TGTGCCTGGAGACGAATGACAGGGGAAGGCGAAAAACTGTTTTTT
CAWRRMTGEGEKLFF
>.|TRBJ2-3|TRBV7-9|TRBD2
TGTGCCAGCAGCCCTCTAGCGGGAGTGTTAACAGATACGCAGTATTTT
CASSPLAGVLTDTQYF
>.|TRBJ1-5|TRBV30|.
TGTGCCTGGAGCCCGGGGGGTACATACAATCAGCCCCAGCATTTT
CAWSPGGTYNQPQHF
>.|TRBJ2-7|TRBV11-2|.
TGTGCCAGCAGCCTAAGCTGGGCTTCAACATCATACGAGCAGTACTTC
CASSLSWASTSYEQYF
>.|TRBJ2-7|TRBV11-2|.
TGTGCCAGCAGCTTCCACTACGAGCAGTACTTC
CASSFHYEQYF
>.|TRBJ1-2|TRBV15|.
TGTGCCACCAGCAGGGACGATACTAGCGTAAACTATGGCTACACCTTC
CATSRDDTSVNYGYTF
>once|TRBJ2-7|TRBV9|TRBD1
TGTGCCAGCAGCTCAGGGCGGGACAGGGTTTACGAGCAGTACTTC
CASSSGRDRVYEQYF
>.|TRBJ2-2|TRBV1|.
TGCACCAGTCTGACTAGCGGGAATCTCACCGGGGAGCTGTTTTTT
CTSLTSGNLTGELFF
>.|TRBJ1-3|TRBV5-4|TRBD1
TGTGCCAGCAGTCCGGGGGACAGCAATGGAAACACCATATATTTT
CASSPGDSNGNTIYF
>.|TRBJ2-2|TRBV4-1|.
TGCGCCAGCAGCCAGGCACAGGGTTACGGCACCGGGGAGCTGTTTTTT
CASSQAQGYGTGELFF
>.|TRBJ2-7|TRBV15|.
TGTGCCACCAGCAGAGGGACACGGAACAAGCAGTACTTC
CATSRGTRNKQYF
>.|TRBJ1-6|TRBV21-1|.
TGTGCCAGCAGCAATACAGGGAGCGGATCCTATAATTCACCCCTCCACTTT
CASSNTGSGSYNSPLHF
>.|TRBJ2-7|TRBV14|.
TGTGCCAGCAGCCATACTGATTCCTACGAGCAGTACTTC
CASSHTDSYEQYF
>.|TRBJ1-2|TRBV19|.
TGTGCCAGTAGTAGCCAGCCAGGGACGATGGGCTACACCTTC
CASSSQPGTMGYTF
>once|TRBJ1-2|TRBV29-1|.
TGCAGCGCAGCCTGGGGGGAAACTGGCTACACCTTC
CSAAWGETGYTF
>.|TRBJ2-7|TRBV27|.
TGTGCCAGCTCCCCGGGGACGGGCTACGAGCAGTACTTC
CASSPGTGYEQYF
>.|TRBJ2-1|TRBV7-3|.
TGTGCCAGCAGCTTAGGCGCCTGGGACTCCTCCTACAATGAGCAGTTCTTC
CASSLGAWDSSYNEQFF
>.|TRBJ2-7|TRBV14|.
TGTGCCAGCAGCCCCTCGGCGTACGAGCAGTACTTC
CASSPSAYEQYF
>once|TRBJ2-3|TRBV7-9|.
TGTGCCAGCTCCCCGACAGGTGTTCGCACAGATACGCAGTATTTT
CASSPTGVRTDTQYF
>once|TRBJ1-1|TRBV7-9|.
TGTGCCAGCAGCCAGCCCCCGACAGAGAACACTGAAGCTTTCTTT
CASSQPPTENTEAFF
>.|TRBJ2-2|TRBV7-9|.
TGTGCCAGCAGCTTAGCGCTTGGCGAGAACACCGGGGAGCTGTTTTTT
CASSLALGENTGELFF
>.|TRBJ1-2|TRBV9|.
TGTGCCAGCAGCGCTGTAAATGGCTACACCTTC
CASSAVNGYTF
>once|TRBJ1-6|TRBV10-3|.
TGTGCCATCAGTGAGGAGGGGCCGGAACATAATTCACCCCTCCACTTT
CAISEEGPEHNSPLHF
>.|TRBJ2-5|TRBV19|.
TGTGCCAGTAGTATCGGCCAGCTGGAGACCCAGTACTTC
CASSIGQLETQYF
>.|TRBJ1-2|TRBV7-6|.
TGTGCCAGCAGCTTAGGGGACGGTTACGGCTACACCTTC
CASSLGDGYGYTF
>once|TRBJ1-2|TRBV7-9|.
TGTGCCAGCAGCCCTCCGTACGGGGAGCAATTCACCTTC
CASSPPYGEQFTF
>.|TRBJ2-1|TRBV27|TRBD2
TGTGCCAGTGGGGGGGGTATCCACAATGAGCAGTTCTTC
CASGGGIHNEQFF
>.|TRBJ1-2|TRBV29-1|.
TGCAGCGTTGAAACATTCACTGAAAATGGCTACACCTTC
CSVETFTENGYTF
>.|TRBJ1-2|TRBV6-6|.
TGTGCCAGCAGTTACGGGGCAGGAAACTATAACTATGGCTACACCTTC
CASSYGAGNYNYGYTF
>.|TRBJ1-4|TRBV6-1|.
TGTGCCAGCAGTGATTTCGGGGACGAAAAACTGTTTTTT
CASSDFGDEKLFF
>.|TRBJ2-1|TRBV11-2|TRBD2
TGTGCCAGCAGCCCGGGACTAGCGGGAGAGAATGAGCAGTTCTTC
CASSPGLAGENEQFF